This T cell receptor (beta chain) was captured by sequencing in a study of vaccination and CD4 T cells after COVID-19. Study summary: Overlapping spike peptides of SARS-CoV-2, HCoV-NL63, HCoV-OC43 and HCoV-229E were used, and cells were stimulated with them.

Deletions cut 6 bases from V and 1 base from J, with 9 bases between. This CDR3 spans 13 amino acids. The germline gives CDR1 KGHSH, CDR2 LQKENI. As regards this clonotype: Its target is unknown.

Treatment meaning: approximately 11-day PBMC culture with coronavirus spike peptide pools or control peptides (ViraFEST assay). Sequencing of the DNA from cultured CD4+ T cells was carried out with the Oncomine TCR Beta short-read assay. MiXCR, applied by TCRdb to the PCR reads, yields one record per CDR3 protein. Here the sample spans 15,000 to 20,000 distinct CDR3 sequences, roughly 55% being singletons. The chain has TRBV18 and TRBJ1-1; D might be TRBD1 (5 bases). This receptor was obtained from a human donor who had recovered from COVID-19. This material consisted of CD4+ T cells from blood, cultured in vitro, taken before SARS-CoV-2 vaccination. As DNA, the CDR3 is TGTGCCAGCTCCACGGGGGAGAACACTGAAGCTTTCTTT. As protein: CASSTGENTEAFF.